The entry below gives a single T cell receptor beta chain sequence along with its context. Its antigen is undetermined. The source of the sample is a study of shared clonotypes between healthy human individuals. Overall study findings and caveats: Compared with memory subsets, naive subsets generally had larger estimated richness. Read depth was anticipated to influence clonotype sharing among donors.

Per the germline V gene, CDR1 is MNHEY and CDR2 is SMNVEV (reference sequence). The CDR3 consists of 14 residues. V was pared by 9 bases and J by 6 bases, with 19 bases between. Naive CD8 cells lacked CD45RO, underwent positive selection for CCR7 and left out terminally differentiated effector memory CD45RA+ cells. Everyone who donated was a Caucasian adult who lived in Nashville, Tennessee. Some clones are missing from TCRdb's copy, which holds only in-frame ones; the method was immunoSEQ multiplex PCR. The repertoire holds around 2,000,000 clones, with approximately 94% as singletons. The sequencing sample was made of naive CD8+ T cells sorted from blood. The genes are TRBV27 and TRBJ2-3; D possibly corresponds to TRBD1 (6 bases). The clonotype originates from a man in his late teens or twenties in good health. CDR3 sequence: CASTDRMGADTQYF. The CDR3 region has the DNA TGTGCCAGTACAGACAGAATGGGGGCCGATACGCAGTATTTT.